The present T cell receptor (beta chain) was sequenced within a study of response to subunit inactivated influenza vaccine. The study's findings and limits: New T cells are recruited in small numbers by each seasonal influenza vaccination, according to the authors' suggestion.

TCRdb reprocessed the RT-PCR reads with MiXCR, giving one entry per CDR3 protein. The sample has 700,000 to 900,000 distinct CDR3 sequences, 21% seen once; the top ten hold approximately 10%. About this clonotype: Its cognate antigen is unknown.

The sequencing used PBMCs from blood, collected 4 to 6 days after vaccination. The TCR originated in a man over 45 who received an inactivated influenza vaccine.

The CDR3 region is CASSFGFGGGDTDTQYF. CDR3 coding DNA: TGTGCCAGCAGTTTTGGATTTGGCGGGGGGGACACAGATACGCAGTATTTT. V is TRBV12-3 or TRBV12-4 and J is TRBJ2-3; 9 bases are shared with TRBD2. The CDR3 is made up of 17 amino acids. V was clipped by 3 bases and J by 2 bases; unmatched bases: 9.